Presented here are 28 T cell receptor beta chains from one specimen sequenced in a study of low-dose radiotherapy and immunotherapy resistance in tumors. Documented time point: after trial treatment. The treatment denotes: LDRT plus nivolumab, ipilimumab, low-dose cyclophosphamide and aspirin (RACIN trial). TRAV- and TRBV-specific primers were used for first-strand cDNA, which covered alpha and beta chains. It was with a constant-region primer and a V-primer adapter that TCRs were amplified over around 19 PCR cycles. TCRdb re-analysed the reads in MiXCR, keeping a single row per CDR3 protein. The sample carries roughly 32,000 distinct CDR3 sequences, about 49% recorded once. The source material was PBMCs, sampled after low-dose radiotherapy plus immunotherapy. These receptors were taken from a male donor with gallbladder cancer.

In this sample, this clonotype turned up many times. The rearrangement uses TRBV19 and TRBJ2-4; D perhaps matches TRBD2 (6 bases). The CDR3 runs 13 residues. Germline values: CDR1 LNHDA, CDR2 SQIVND (reference sequence). V dropped 6 bases and J dropped 6 bases, with 12 bases sitting between them. DNA for the CDR3: TGTGCCAGTAGCTCGGGACTCCTAAACATTCAGTACTTC. Translating gives CASSSGLLNIQYF.

The chain uses TRBV12-3 or TRBV12-4 and TRBJ1-1; TRBD1 matches at 7 bases. With 5 bases clipped from V and 0 bases from J, the junction kept 3 bases outside the gene matches. CDR3 size: 14 residues. The CDR3 is CASSLTGLNTEAFF. CDR3 nucleotides: TGTGCCAGCAGTCTGACAGGGTTGAACACTGAAGCTTTCTTT.

This clonotype is classed as medium-sized. The gene calls are TRBV3-1 and TRBJ2-1; D uncertain. The CDR3 extends over 15 amino acids. V lost 1 base to trimming and J lost 2 bases, with 9 bases between them. Germline CDR1 LGHDT, CDR2 YNNKEL (reference sequence). CDR3 loop: CASSQAGSPYNEQFF. CDR3 in DNA: TGTGCCAGCAGCCAAGCGGGTAGCCCCTACAATGAGCAGTTCTTC.

The J gene is TRBJ2-3, the V gene TRBV11-3; unclear D gene. The CDR3 covers 13 residues. Looked up from germline, CDR1 is SGHNT and CDR2 is YENEEA. Trimming stripped 0 bases from V and 4 bases from J, with 5 bases between. CDR3: CASSLEASDTQYF. For the CDR3, the DNA is TGTGCCAGCAGCTTAGAAGCCTCAGATACGCAGTATTTT. The full variable domain, in which reference TRBV11-3 and TRBJ2-3 provide the parts outside the CDR3, is EAGVVQSPRYKIIEKKQPVAFWCNPISGHNTLYWYLQNLGQGPELLIRYENEEAVDDSQLPKDRFSAERLKGVDSTLKIQPAELGDSAVYLCASSLEASDTQYFGPGTRLTVL.

Ten or more counts support this clonotype. The rearrangement uses TRBV7-6 and TRBJ2-5, with D perhaps TRBD1 (8 bases). This CDR3 is 16 amino acids long. V gave up 4 bases and J gave up 0 bases, with 15 bases separating them. The V gene's germline CDR1 is SGHVS and CDR2 FNYEAQ. Here the CDR3 reads CASSYRGGAYQETQYF. CDR3 DNA: TGTGCCAGCAGCTACAGGGGGGGAGCGTACCAAGAGACCCAGTACTTC.

As for this clonotype: A far larger clone is only one base removed, so a read error is likely. The CDR3 DNA sequence: TGTGCCAGCAGCTTAGCTGACCCTAGCAATCAGCCCCAGCATTTT. Translation: CASSLADPSNQPQHF. V usage is TRBV7-2 and J usage is TRBJ1-5, with D unclear. Germline lookup yields CDR1 SGHTA and CDR2 FQGNSA. V gave up 0 bases and J gave up 0 bases, with 6 bases separating them. The CDR3 length is 15 residues.

This clonotype was observed at least ten times. The chain joins TRBV29-1 to TRBJ2-7, with 7 bases fitting TRBD1. This CDR3 spans 14 amino acids. The germline V gene has CDR1 SQVTM and CDR2 ANQGSEA. V gave up 2 bases and J gave up 2 bases; unmatched junction bases: 6. The CDR3 loop is CSVEIGGDPYEQYF. The CDR3 nucleotides read TGCAGCGTTGAAATAGGGGGCGATCCCTACGAGCAGTACTTC.

This chain links TRBV13 with TRBJ2-7, with D maybe TRBD2 (6 bases). The length of the CDR3 is 14 residues. Germline values: CDR1 PRHDT, CDR2 FYEKMQ (reference sequence). Trimming pared 5 bases from V and 2 bases from J, leaving 13 bases between. Written as DNA, the CDR3 is TGTGCCAGCAGCCCTCCGGCGGGGACCTACGAGCAGTACTTC. It specifies CASSPPAGTYEQYF.

This clonotype was seen more than once but under ten times. The V gene is TRBV28, the J gene TRBJ2-7; D ambiguous. Trimming took off 2 bases at V and 3 bases at J, with 2 bases between the two ends. CDR1 MDHEN and CDR2 SYDVKM come from the germline V gene. The CDR3 extends over 11 amino acids. The CDR3 DNA reads as TGTGCCAGCAGTTTAGTCTACGAGCAGTACTTC. Translating it yields CASSLVYEQYF.

The chain employs TRBV11-2 and TRBJ2-1; a possible D gene is TRBD2 (6 bases). Per the germline V gene, CDR1 is SGHAT and CDR2 is FQNNGV. The V end lost 3 bases, the J end lost 4 bases, and 7 bases lay between the germline ends. CDR3 length: 13 amino acids. The CDR3 spells CASSFGTYNEQFF. The CDR3 DNA is TGTGCCAGCAGCTTCGGGACTTACAATGAGCAGTTCTTC.

This clonotype appeared a few times. The CDR3, as DNA: TGTGCCAGCAGTTTTCTAGCCGGGGAGCTGTTTTTT. This codes for CASSFLAGELFF. The V gene is TRBV28, the J gene TRBJ2-2; D is unresolved. CDR3 length: 12 residues. V lost 3 bases and J 6 bases, leaving 5 bases between the germline ends. Germline lookup yields CDR1 MDHEN and CDR2 SYDVKM. Full variable domain (missing parts from reference TRBV28 and TRBJ2-2): DVKVTQSSRYLVKRTGEKVFLECVQDMDHENMFWYRQDPGLGLRLIYFSYDVKMKEKGDIPEGYSVSREKKERFSLILESASTNQTSMYLCASSFLAGELFFGEGSRLTVL.

Judged by abundance, this clonotype is medium-sized. The gene calls are TRBV5-1 and TRBJ1-2; possibly TRBD1 for D (6 bases). Germline V gene sequence: CDR1 SGHRS, CDR2 YFSETQ. This CDR3 spans 14 amino acids. With 2 bases removed from V and 5 bases from J, the gap between germline ends came to 13 bases. CDR3 amino acids: CASSLSEGGYGYTF. The DNA for the CDR3 is TGCGCCAGCAGCTTATCAGAAGGGGGGTATGGCTACACCTTC.

A word on this clonotype: This is likely an artifact of a read error, given a far larger clone one base away. V usage is TRBV11-2 and J usage is TRBJ2-1; D might be TRBD1 or TRBD2, each matching 5 bases. Germline lookup yields CDR1 SGHAT and CDR2 FQNNGV. Trimming stripped 5 bases from V and 10 bases from J, with 21 bases between. The CDR3 length is 15 residues. For the CDR3, the DNA is TGTGCCAGCAGCCTCACGAGATCCGGGGCCTACGAGCAGTTCTTC. This codes for CASSLTRSGAYEQFF.

This clonotype was counted between two and nine times. The J gene is TRBJ2-1, the V gene TRBV14, with 10 nucleotides matching TRBD2. V shed 4 bases and J 10 bases; nucleotides not matched to a gene: 10. The CDR3 consists of 15 residues. From germline, CDR1 is SGHDN and CDR2 FVKESK. CDR3: CASSRGLARFGEQFF. The DNA of the CDR3 is TGTGCCAGCAGCCGGGGACTAGCGAGGTTTGGCGAGCAGTTCTTC.

V gene TRBV4-3 combines with J gene TRBJ1-1; no firm D call. CDR1 is LGHNA and CDR2 is YSLEER in the germline V gene. There are 14 residues in the CDR3. The ends were cut back, 3 bases at V and 1 base at J, with 9 bases in the middle. CDR3 sequence reads: CASSHGSANTEAFF. In DNA form, the CDR3 reads TGCGCCAGCAGCCACGGTTCGGCGAACACTGAAGCTTTCTTT.

This clonotype was recorded at least ten times. J is TRBJ2-5 and V is TRBV6-6; TRBD2 matches 9 bases. Germline CDR1 and CDR2: MNHNY and SVGAGI (reference sequence). V lost 5 bases to trimming and J lost 4 bases; unmatched junction nucleotides: 11. This CDR3 has 16 amino acids. The CDR3 nucleotides are TGTGCCAGCAGTATCGGTTGGCGGGGGGGCAGAGAGACCCAGTACTTC. Its protein is CASSIGWRGGRETQYF.

This clonotype is categorized as medium-sized. The chain combines TRBV4-1 with TRBJ2-7; maybe TRBD2 (5 bases). The germline V gene encodes CDR1 MGHRA and CDR2 YSYEKL. The V and J ends lost 1 base and 4 bases respectively, with 11 bases between them. The CDR3 is 14 amino acids. CDR3 residues: CASSQVEGPYEQYF. DNA of the CDR3: TGCGCCAGCAGCCAAGTCGAGGGCCCGTACGAGCAGTACTTC.

This rearrangement joins TRBV4-1 to TRBJ2-3; 12 nucleotides align to TRBD1. The V segment lost 0 bases and the J segment 7 bases; nucleotides outside the gene matches: 5. This CDR3 contains 16 residues. Germline loops: CDR1 MGHRA, CDR2 YSYEKL. CDR3 nucleotides: TGCGCCAGCAGCCAAGACGTGGGACAGGGGGCCTATACGCAGTATTTT. Its protein product is CASSQDVGQGAYTQYF.

The chain recombines TRBV29-1 with TRBJ2-5; D is ambiguous. This CDR3 is 12 amino acids long. The V end lost 2 bases, the J end lost 5 bases, and 9 bases lay between the germline ends. Germline V lookup: CDR1 SQVTM, CDR2 ANQGSEA. The CDR3 DNA reads TGCAGCGTTGAACGTGGTTCGGAGACCCAGTACTTC. Protein: CSVERGSETQYF.

The chain joins TRBV28 to TRBJ2-1, with TRBD1 identical over 8 bases. Germline-derived CDR1 and CDR2 are MDHEN and SYDVKM. V lost 4 bases to trimming and J lost 8 bases; unmatched junction nucleotides: 7. The CDR3 spans 14 residues. For the CDR3, the DNA is TGTGCCAGCAGTTCCTCTGGACAGGGCGATGAGCAGTTCTTC. This translates into CASSSSGQGDEQFF.

This chain connects TRBV3-1 to TRBJ1-3; TRBD1 aligns across 10 bases. Germline V gene sequence: CDR1 LGHDT, CDR2 YNNKEL (reference sequence). The V segment lost 3 bases and the J segment 7 bases; nucleotides outside the gene matches: 3. The CDR3 spans 14 residues. CDR3 protein: CASSHRDRGNTIYF. CDR3 bases: TGTGCCAGCAGCCATCGGGACAGGGGCAACACCATATATTTT.

This clonotype was seen at least ten times. The chain links TRBV12-3 or TRBV12-4 to TRBJ2-3; 7 bases fit TRBD2. J lost 1 base, V lost 6 bases, and 7 bases had no gene match. The CDR3 length is 15 residues. CDR3 sequence reads: CASSLGGTRTDTQYF. The CDR3 DNA reads TGTGCCAGCAGCCTCGGGGGGACTCGCACAGATACGCAGTATTTT.

The chain employs TRBV13 and TRBJ2-7; D gene unclear. V shed 5 bases and J shed 0 bases, with 2 bases lying between them. The germline V gene encodes CDR1 PRHDT and CDR2 FYEKMQ (reference sequence). The CDR3 consists of 11 residues. CDR3 amino acids: CASSISYEQYF. The CDR3 DNA reads TGTGCCAGCAGCATCTCCTACGAGCAGTACTTC.

The J gene is TRBJ2-1, the V gene TRBV9, with 8 positions matching TRBD1. V lost 2 bases and J lost 6; bases outside the gene matches: 7. CDR1 is SGDLS and CDR2 is YYNGEE in the germline V gene. The CDR3 sequence is 15 residues long. The CDR3 nucleotides are TGTGCCAGCAGCGTTTCGGGACAGGCCGGCAATGAGCAGTTCTTC. This translates into CASSVSGQAGNEQFF. Variable domain in full (rest from reference TRBV9 and TRBJ2-1): DSGVTQTPKHLITATGQRVTLRCSPRSGDLSVYWYQQSLDQGLQFLIQYYNGEERAKGNILERFSAQQFPDLHSELNLSSLELGDSALYFCASSVSGQAGNEQFFGPGTRLTVL.

This clonotype was picked up many times. V is TRBV2 and J is TRBJ1-4; 7 nucleotides align to TRBD1. The CDR3 totals 15 residues. Germline CDR1 reads SNHLY; CDR2 reads FYNNEI. With 6 bases clipped from V and 2 bases from J, the junction kept 6 bases outside the gene matches. The CDR3 nucleotides read TGTGCCAGCAGAATGACAGGGAGGACTAATGAAAAACTGTTTTTT. This encodes CASRMTGRTNEKLFF.

The J gene is TRBJ2-6, the V gene TRBV4-3; D possibly corresponds to TRBD1 (5 bases). The ends were cut back, 0 bases at V and 0 bases at J, with 18 bases in the middle. Germline assignment: CDR1 LGHNA and CDR2 YSLEER. The CDR3 extends over 20 amino acids. The DNA of the CDR3 is TGCGCCAGCAGCCAAGACCGGACAACCCACATAAGCTCTGGGGCCAACGTCCTGACTTTC. It specifies CASSQDRTTHISSGANVLTF.

This chain connects TRBV7-8 to TRBJ1-3, with 7 bases that match TRBD1. In germline, CDR1 is SGHVS, CDR2 FQNEAQ. The V gene end was trimmed by 5 bases and the J gene end by 4 bases; junction bases not matched to a gene: 8. The length of the CDR3 is 15 residues. The CDR3 sequence: CASSPGTAGGNTIYF. The CDR3 region has the DNA TGTGCCAGCAGCCCAGGGACAGCTGGAGGAAACACCATATATTTT.

This clonotype has only a few counts. The rearrangement links TRBV29-1 to TRBJ2-3; 13 positions match TRBD2. From germline, CDR1 is SQVTM and CDR2 ANQGSEA. The CDR3 sequence is 14 residues long. V shed 5 bases, J shed 4 bases, and the junction held 3 bases outside the gene matches. DNA of the CDR3: TGCAGCGTTCGGACTAGCGGGAGCTCAGATACGCAGTATTTT. Translating it yields CSVRTSGSSDTQYF.